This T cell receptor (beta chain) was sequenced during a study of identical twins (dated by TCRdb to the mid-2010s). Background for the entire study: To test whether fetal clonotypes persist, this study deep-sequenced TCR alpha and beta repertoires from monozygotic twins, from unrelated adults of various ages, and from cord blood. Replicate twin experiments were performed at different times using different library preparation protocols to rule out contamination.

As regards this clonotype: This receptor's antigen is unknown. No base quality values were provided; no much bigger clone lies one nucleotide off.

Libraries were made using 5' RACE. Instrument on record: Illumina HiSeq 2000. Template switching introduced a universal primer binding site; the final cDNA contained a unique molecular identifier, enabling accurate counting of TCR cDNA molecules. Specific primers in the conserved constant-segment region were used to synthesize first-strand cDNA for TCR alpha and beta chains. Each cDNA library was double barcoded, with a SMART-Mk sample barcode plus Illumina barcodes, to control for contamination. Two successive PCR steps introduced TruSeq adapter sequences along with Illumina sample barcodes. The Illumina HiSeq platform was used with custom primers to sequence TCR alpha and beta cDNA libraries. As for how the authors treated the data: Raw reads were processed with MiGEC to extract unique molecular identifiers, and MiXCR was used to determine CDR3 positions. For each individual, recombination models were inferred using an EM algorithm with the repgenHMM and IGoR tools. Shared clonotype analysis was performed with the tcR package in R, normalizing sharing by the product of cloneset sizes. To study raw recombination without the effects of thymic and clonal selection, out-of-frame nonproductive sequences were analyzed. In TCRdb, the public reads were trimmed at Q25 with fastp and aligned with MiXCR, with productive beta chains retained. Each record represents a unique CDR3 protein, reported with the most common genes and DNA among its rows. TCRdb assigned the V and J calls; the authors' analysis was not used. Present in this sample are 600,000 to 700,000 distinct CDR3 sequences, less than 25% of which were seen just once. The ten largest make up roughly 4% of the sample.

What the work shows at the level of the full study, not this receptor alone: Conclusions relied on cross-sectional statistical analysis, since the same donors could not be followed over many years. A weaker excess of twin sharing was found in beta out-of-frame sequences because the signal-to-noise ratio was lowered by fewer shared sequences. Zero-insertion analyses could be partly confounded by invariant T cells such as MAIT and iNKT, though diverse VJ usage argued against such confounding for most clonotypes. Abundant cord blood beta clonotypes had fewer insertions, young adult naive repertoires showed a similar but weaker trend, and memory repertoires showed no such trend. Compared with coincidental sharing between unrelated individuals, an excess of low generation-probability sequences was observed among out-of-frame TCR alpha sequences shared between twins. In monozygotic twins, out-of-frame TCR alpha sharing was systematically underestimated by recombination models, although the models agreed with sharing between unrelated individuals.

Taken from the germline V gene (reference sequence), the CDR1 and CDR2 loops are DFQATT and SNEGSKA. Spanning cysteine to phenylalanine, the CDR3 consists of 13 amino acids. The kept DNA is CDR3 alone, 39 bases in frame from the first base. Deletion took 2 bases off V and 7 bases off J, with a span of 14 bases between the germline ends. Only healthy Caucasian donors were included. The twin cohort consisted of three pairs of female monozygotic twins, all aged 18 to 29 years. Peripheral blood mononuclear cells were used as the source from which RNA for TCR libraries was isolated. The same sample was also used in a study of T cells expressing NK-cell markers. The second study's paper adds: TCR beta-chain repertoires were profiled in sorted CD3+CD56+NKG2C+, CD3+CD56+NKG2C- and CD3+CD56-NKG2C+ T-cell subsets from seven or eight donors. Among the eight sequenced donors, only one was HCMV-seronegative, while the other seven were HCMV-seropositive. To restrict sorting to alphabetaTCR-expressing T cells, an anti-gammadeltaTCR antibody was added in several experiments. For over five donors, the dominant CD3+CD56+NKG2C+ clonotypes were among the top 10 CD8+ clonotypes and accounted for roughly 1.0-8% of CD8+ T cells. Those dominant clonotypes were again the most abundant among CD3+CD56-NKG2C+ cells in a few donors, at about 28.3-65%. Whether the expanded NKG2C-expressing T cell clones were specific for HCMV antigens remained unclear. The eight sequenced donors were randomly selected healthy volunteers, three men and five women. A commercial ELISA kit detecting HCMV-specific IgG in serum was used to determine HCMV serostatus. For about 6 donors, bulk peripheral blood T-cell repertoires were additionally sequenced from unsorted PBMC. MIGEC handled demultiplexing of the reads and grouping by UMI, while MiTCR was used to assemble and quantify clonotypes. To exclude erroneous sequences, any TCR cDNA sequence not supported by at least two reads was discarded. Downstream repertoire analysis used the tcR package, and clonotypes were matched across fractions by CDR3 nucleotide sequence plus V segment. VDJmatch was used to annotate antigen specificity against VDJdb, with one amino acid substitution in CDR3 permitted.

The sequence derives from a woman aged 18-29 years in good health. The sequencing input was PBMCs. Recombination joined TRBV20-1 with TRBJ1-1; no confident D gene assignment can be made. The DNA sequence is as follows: TGCAGTGCTAGATCTGGAACTGGGCTTGAAGCTTTCTTT. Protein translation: CSARSGTGLEAFF.